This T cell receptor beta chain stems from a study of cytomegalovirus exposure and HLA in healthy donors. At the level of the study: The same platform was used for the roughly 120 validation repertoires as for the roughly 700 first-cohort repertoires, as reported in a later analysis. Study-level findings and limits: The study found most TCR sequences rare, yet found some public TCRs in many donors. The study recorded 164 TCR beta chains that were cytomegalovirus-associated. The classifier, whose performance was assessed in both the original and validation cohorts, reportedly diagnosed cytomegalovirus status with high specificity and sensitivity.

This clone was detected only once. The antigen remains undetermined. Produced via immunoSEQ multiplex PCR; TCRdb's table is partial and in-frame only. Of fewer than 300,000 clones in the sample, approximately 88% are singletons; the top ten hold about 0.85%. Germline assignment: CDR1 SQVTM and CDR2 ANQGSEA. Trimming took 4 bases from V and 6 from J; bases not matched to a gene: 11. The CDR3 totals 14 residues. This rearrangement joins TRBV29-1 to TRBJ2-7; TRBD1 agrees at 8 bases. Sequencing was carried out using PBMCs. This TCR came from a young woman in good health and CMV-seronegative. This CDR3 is CSVVGGQGSSEQYF. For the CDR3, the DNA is TGCAGCGTTGTAGGTGGACAGGGTTCGTCCGAGCAGTACTTC.